This T cell receptor (beta chain) is from a study of OX40 agonist ivuxolimab in advanced cancers. Study-wide background: Ivuxolimab is an agonistic anti-OX40 (CD134) antibody, and patients were treated with it. Study-wide findings and caveats: More expanded clones were seen, on average, in CD8+ T cells than in CD4+. At doses 0.1 to 3.0 mg/kg, CD4+ and CD8+ clones expanded.

Some clones are missing from TCRdb's copy, which holds only in-frame ones; the method was immunoSEQ multiplex PCR. The sample has about 80,000 clones; roughly 91% are singletons. Of note for this clone: Its cognate antigen is unknown.

Unmatched junction bases numbered 10, after V lost 6 bases and J lost 3 bases. The length of the CDR3 is 15 residues. The germline V gene has CDR1 ENHRY and CDR2 SYGVKD. The chain combines TRBV10-3 with TRBJ2-5; 7 bases agree with TRBD2. The sequence was collected from an adult with an advanced solid tumor such as melanoma, head and neck, liver or kidney cancer. Specimen: CD4+ or CD8+ T cells sorted from blood, collected in a trial of the OX40 agonist ivuxolimab. CDR3 sequence (DNA): TGTGCCATCAGGAGATTTGGGGGGGATAAAGAGACCCAGTACTTC. Its protein product is CAIRRFGGDKETQYF.